A selection of T cell receptor beta chains follows, all from one sample in a study of cytomegalovirus exposure and HLA in healthy donors. The assay was immunoSEQ multiplex PCR, and TCRdb's table has in-frame clones only and misses some. The repertoire holds around 150,000 clones, with approximately 78% as singletons. The sequenced material came from PBMCs. All receptors come from a girl aged 2 to 9 in good health and CMV-seropositive. CDR3s include the opening cysteine and the closing phenylalanine or tryptophan. D genes are given only for firm matches. For some rows the clone size is stated as once, few or many, or as a class when expanded; others skip it.

V,D,J,size,CDR3,DNA
TRBV4-1,TRBD2,TRBJ2-3,NA,CASSQDSVRTSGTTDTQYF,TGCGCCAGCAGCCAAGACTCTGTCAGGACTAGCGGGACGACAGATACGCAGTATTTT
TRBV7-3,TRBD2,TRBJ2-3,NA,CASSFRLARADTQYF,TGTGCCAGCAGCTTCCGACTAGCGAGGGCAGATACGCAGTATTTT
TRBV30,NA,TRBJ2-2,few,CAWSLRVGELFF,TGTGCCTGGAGTCTGAGGGTCGGGGAGCTGTTTTTT
TRBV2,NA,TRBJ2-3,NA,CASSRGFTDTQYF,TGTGCCAGCAGTAGGGGGTTCACAGATACGCAGTATTTT
TRBV29-1,NA,TRBJ2-3,NA,CSSEGPGTDTQYF,TGCAGCTCCGAGGGCCCTGGCACAGATACGCAGTATTTT
TRBV19,NA,TRBJ2-2,NA,CASSIWGGTYTGELFF,TGTGCCAGTAGTATTTGGGGCGGGACGTACACCGGGGAGCTGTTTTTT
TRBV30,NA,TRBJ2-1,NA,CAWSHLTAHFF,TGTGCCTGGAGTCACCTCACCGCGCACTTCTTC
TRBV28,TRBD1,TRBJ1-5,NA,CASSASQGARNQPQHF,TGTGCCAGCAGTGCCTCGCAGGGGGCCCGCAATCAGCCCCAGCATTTT
TRBV5-1,NA,TRBJ2-5,few,CASSLGHQGQETQYF,TGCGCCAGCAGCTTGGGTCATCAGGGGCAAGAGACCCAGTACTTC
TRBV4-1,TRBD1,TRBJ2-7,once,CASSQETGARGEQYF,TGCGCCAGCAGCCAGGAGACAGGGGCCCGTGGCGAGCAGTACTTC
TRBV11-2,TRBD1,TRBJ2-2,NA,CASSSVPGQGRTGELFF,TGTGCCAGCAGTTCCGTCCCGGGACAGGGAAGGACCGGGGAGCTGTTTTTT
TRBV7-2,TRBD1,TRBJ2-1,NA,CASSPRDSYNEQFF,TGTGCCAGCAGCCCTAGGGACAGCTACAATGAGCAGTTCTTC
TRBV2,TRBD1,TRBJ1-4,NA,CASTGGVRGEKLFF,TGTGCCAGCACAGGGGGAGTTCGAGGTGAAAAACTGTTTTTT
TRBV9,NA,TRBJ1-2,NA,CASSVGGGGYTF,TGTGCCAGCAGCGTAGGGGGGGGAGGCTACACCTTC
TRBV5-1,TRBD2,TRBJ2-1,NA,CASSAASGRPNEQFF,TGCGCCAGCAGCGCAGCTAGCGGGAGACCCAATGAGCAGTTCTTC
TRBV11-2,TRBD1,TRBJ1-5,NA,CASSLTGGNNQPQHF,TGTGCCAGCAGCTTAACAGGGGGCAATAATCAGCCCCAGCATTTT
TRBV7-8,TRBD2,TRBJ2-3,NA,CASSPTSGRSDTQYF,TGTGCCAGCAGCCCCACTAGCGGGAGGTCAGATACGCAGTATTTT
TRBV6-1,TRBD2,TRBJ2-5,NA,CASSALAGGVETQYF,TGTGCCAGCAGCGCCCTAGCGGGAGGTGTGGAGACCCAGTACTTC
TRBV15,TRBD2,TRBJ2-3,NA,CATSRTSGGTDTQYF,TGTGCCACCAGTCGGACTAGCGGGGGGACAGATACGCAGTATTTT
TRBV7-9,NA,TRBJ1-2,NA,CASSQLDGKYGYTF,TGTGCCAGCAGCCAACTCGACGGGAAGTATGGCTACACCTTC
TRBV19,NA,TRBJ2-7,NA,CASSMGLTGLSYEQYF,TGTGCCAGTAGTATGGGGTTGACAGGCCTCTCCTACGAGCAGTACTTC
TRBV29-1,NA,TRBJ2-7,NA,CSVFFGTPDYEQYF,TGCAGCGTCTTCTTTGGGACTCCCGACTACGAGCAGTACTTC
TRBV7-8,TRBD1,TRBJ2-7,NA,CASSAGQGTYSYEQYF,TGTGCCAGCAGCGCGGGACAGGGCACCTACTCCTACGAGCAGTACTTC
TRBV4-1,TRBD1,TRBJ2-7,NA,CASSQEDRGYEQYF,TGCGCCAGCAGCCAAGAAGACAGGGGATACGAGCAGTACTTC
TRBV5-5,TRBD1,TRBJ1-1,few,CATSLQGATEAFF,TGTGCCACCTCACTGCAGGGGGCCACTGAAGCTTTCTTT
TRBV30,NA,TRBJ1-1,NA,CAWSVLRGAEAFF,TGTGCCTGGAGTGTATTACGGGGTGCCGAAGCTTTCTTT
TRBV27,NA,TRBJ1-1,NA,CASSAGLNTEAFF,TGTGCCAGCAGCGCAGGGCTGAACACTGAAGCTTTCTTT
TRBV27,NA,TRBJ1-5,NA,CASSTGLGRQGQSSNQPQHF,TGTGCCAGCAGTACGGGCCTGGGTCGGCAGGGTCAATCTAGCAATCAGCCCCAGCATTTT
TRBV15,TRBD1,TRBJ2-7,NA,CATSRDPYRGDEQYF,TGTGCCACCAGCAGAGACCCCTACAGGGGGGACGAGCAGTACTTC
TRBV15,NA,TRBJ2-5,NA,CATTNGRVRETQYF,TGTGCCACCACGAACGGGAGAGTGAGGGAGACCCAGTACTTC
TRBV15,NA,TRBJ1-5,NA,CATSRPGRGWTQHF,TGTGCCACCAGCAGGCCCGGACGGGGATGGACCCAGCATTTT
TRBV30,NA,TRBJ1-2,few,CAWKGPGQGYTF,TGTGCCTGGAAAGGTCCAGGGCAAGGCTACACCTTC
TRBV11-2,NA,TRBJ2-7,NA,CASSLDRAGSYYEQYF,TGTGCCAGCAGCTTAGATCGGGCGGGATCCTACTACGAGCAGTACTTC
TRBV6-1,NA,TRBJ1-2,NA,CASTKSSGVNYGYTF,TGTGCCAGCACAAAGAGCTCAGGGGTGAACTATGGCTACACCTTC
TRBV9,TRBD2,TRBJ2-5,NA,CASSLRGLAGGLETQYF,TGTGCCAGCAGCCTGAGGGGACTAGCGGGAGGGCTAGAGACCCAGTACTTC
TRBV7-9,NA,TRBJ2-3,NA,CASTDSGDTQYF,TGTGCCAGCACCGACTCAGGGGATACGCAGTATTTT
TRBV27,NA,TRBJ1-5,NA,CASSLRGGYQPQHF,TGTGCCAGCAGTTTAAGGGGGGGGTATCAGCCCCAGCATTTT
TRBV4-1,NA,TRBJ1-1,NA,CASSRTVNPPAFF,TGCGCCAGCAGCCGAACGGTTAACCCACCAGCTTTCTTT
TRBV30,TRBD1,TRBJ1-1,NA,CARDRAGTEAFF,TGTGCCCGTGACAGGGCGGGAACTGAAGCTTTCTTT
TRBV6-5,NA,TRBJ1-2,NA,CASSYRIDSVYGYTF,TGTGCCAGCAGTTACCGCATCGACAGCGTCTATGGCTACACCTTC
TRBV27,TRBD2,TRBJ2-7,once,CASRGGLASPYEQYF,TGTGCCAGCAGAGGAGGACTAGCGTCGCCCTACGAGCAGTACTTC
TRBV4-1,TRBD2,TRBJ2-1,once,CASSGRLAGTYNEQFF,TGCGCCAGCAGCGGACGACTAGCGGGGACCTACAATGAGCAGTTCTTC
TRBV30,NA,TRBJ1-2,few,CAWSIRQSGGYTF,TGTGCCTGGAGTATCCGACAGTCCGGCGGCTACACCTTC
TRBV2,NA,TRBJ2-7,NA,CASRQGKDYEQYF,TGTGCCAGCAGGCAGGGTAAAGACTACGAGCAGTACTTC
TRBV30,NA,TRBJ1-3,NA,CAWSVQAGNTIYF,TGTGCCTGGAGTGTACAGGCTGGAAACACCATATATTTT
TRBV30,TRBD1,TRBJ1-2,NA,CAWSDRGTGYTF,TGTGCCTGGAGTGACAGGGGGACAGGCTACACCTTC
TRBV2,TRBD2,TRBJ2-7,few,CASSISGAYEQYF,TGTGCCAGCAGTATTAGCGGGGCCTACGAGCAGTACTTC
TRBV5-1,NA,TRBJ1-3,NA,CASSLAGNRDGNTIYF,TGCGCCAGCAGCTTGGCGGGGAATAGGGATGGAAACACCATATATTTT
TRBV5-1,TRBD1,TRBJ2-5,NA,CASSPRPRQGGETQYF,TGCGCCAGCAGCCCCCGCCCCCGACAGGGTGGAGAGACCCAGTACTTC
TRBV28,TRBD2,TRBJ2-1,NA,CASSFQRGTSVYNEQFF,TGTGCCAGCAGTTTTCAAAGGGGGACTAGCGTCTACAATGAGCAGTTCTTC
TRBV2,TRBD1,TRBJ1-3,NA,CASRYRGPGNTIYF,TGTGCCAGCAGATACAGGGGGCCCGGAAACACCATATATTTT
TRBV9,NA,TRBJ2-7,NA,CASSVGWTPSYEQYF,TGTGCCAGCAGCGTAGGCTGGACACCCTCCTACGAGCAGTACTTC
TRBV5-1,TRBD1,TRBJ2-5,NA,CASSAGQAETQYF,TGCGCCAGCAGCGCAGGACAGGCGGAGACCCAGTACTTC
TRBV5-1,NA,TRBJ1-4,NA,CASSLAYRAGEKLFF,TGCGCCAGCAGCTTGGCTTACAGGGCTGGTGAAAAACTGTTTTTT
TRBV7-9,TRBD1,TRBJ2-2,NA,CASIQAGQGFTGELFF,TGTGCCAGCATCCAAGCGGGACAGGGCTTTACCGGGGAGCTGTTTTTT